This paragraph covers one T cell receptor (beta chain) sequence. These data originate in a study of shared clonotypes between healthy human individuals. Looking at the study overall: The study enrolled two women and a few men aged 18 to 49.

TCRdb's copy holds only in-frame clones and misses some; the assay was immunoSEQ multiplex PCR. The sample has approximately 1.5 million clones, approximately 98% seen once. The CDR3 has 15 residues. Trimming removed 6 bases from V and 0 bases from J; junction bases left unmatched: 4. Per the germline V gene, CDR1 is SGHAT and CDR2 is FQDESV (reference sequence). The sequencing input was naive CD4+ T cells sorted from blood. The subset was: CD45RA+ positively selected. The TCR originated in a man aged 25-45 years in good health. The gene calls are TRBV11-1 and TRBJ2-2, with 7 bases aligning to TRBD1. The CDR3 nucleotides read TGTGCCAGCAGGTGGGGACAGTCGAACACCGGGGAGCTGTTTTTT. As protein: CASRWGQSNTGELFF.